Presented here are 11 T cell receptor beta chains from one specimen sequenced in a study of PD-1 blockade in classical Hodgkin lymphoma. The time point is: cycle 4 day 1 (C4D1), after less than 7 weeks of nivolumab. Each patient experienced a relapse that followed autologous stem cell transplantation, and brentuximab vedotin exposure varied. Using immunoSEQ multiplex PCR, the repertoire was profiled, and TCRdb retains in-frame clones only, with some absent. The data contain around 35,000 clones, under 75% of them singletons. The source was peripheral blood mononuclear cells (PBMCs), collected before the fourth cycle of nivolumab. The receptors were sampled from a human donor with classical Hodgkin lymphoma.

This rearrangement joins TRBV27 to TRBJ2-7; D not certain. CDR1 MNHEY and CDR2 SMNVEV come from the germline V gene (reference sequence). V lost 6 bases, J lost 3 bases, and 6 bases lay in between. This CDR3 has 11 residues. As DNA, the CDR3 is TGTGCCAGCAGACATAACTACGAGCAGTACTTC. Its protein product is CASRHNYEQYF.

This clone has just one count. This chain connects TRBV30 to TRBJ2-7, with 8 positions matching TRBD1. The V gene end was trimmed by 5 bases and the J gene end by 0 bases; junction bases not matched to a gene: 21. CDR1 is GTSNPN, CDR2 SVGIG, per germline (reference sequence). The CDR3 is made up of 19 amino acids. The CDR3 loop reads CAWRPTQGAGALSSYEQYF. The CDR3, as DNA: TGTGCCTGGCGCCCGACTCAGGGGGCTGGGGCCCTTAGCTCCTACGAGCAGTACTTC.

The V call is TRBV2, the J call TRBJ2-7, with 7 positions matching TRBD1. The V segment lost 8 bases and the J segment 1 base; nucleotides outside the gene matches: 5. Germline CDR1 is SNHLY and CDR2 is FYNNEI. The CDR3 consists of 13 residues. This CDR3 reads CASRDSLSYEQYF. The CDR3 nucleotides are TGTGCCAGCCGGGACAGCCTTTCCTACGAGCAGTACTTC. The entire variable domain, with the rest obtained from reference TRBV2 and TRBJ2-7, is as follows: EPEVTQTPSHQVTQMGQEVILRCVPISNHLYFYWYRQILGQKVEFLVSFYNNEISEKSEIFDDQFSVERPDGSNFTLKIRSTKLEDSAMYFCASRDSLSYEQYFGPGTRLTVT.

The chain links TRBV2 to TRBJ2-7; TRBD2 matches at 7 bases. From germline, CDR1 is SNHLY and CDR2 FYNNEI. This CDR3 comprises 16 residues. Trimming took 6 bases from V and 4 from J; bases not matched to a gene: 15. The CDR3 sequence is CASSLPMGGRRYEQYF. In nucleotides, the CDR3 is TGTGCCAGCAGCCTACCCATGGGAGGGAGGAGGTACGAGCAGTACTTC.

Only a few counts were recorded for this clone. This chain connects TRBV5-1 to TRBJ2-2, with a possible D match to TRBD1 (6 bases). This CDR3 spans 14 amino acids. Germline lookup yields CDR1 SGHRS and CDR2 YFSETQ. The V end lost 2 bases, the J end lost 7 bases, and 12 bases lay between the germline ends. Here the CDR3 DNA reads TGCGCCAGCAGCTTACTGGGGGCCGGCGGGGAGCTGTTTTTT. Translating gives CASSLLGAGGELFF.

This clone was observed a handful of times. The rearrangement joins TRBV7-8 to TRBJ2-2, with TRBD2 identical over 7 bases. Germline-derived CDR1 and CDR2 are SGHVS and FQNEAQ. The V segment lost 1 base and the J segment 5 bases; nucleotides outside the gene matches: 7. The CDR3 totals 16 residues. The CDR3 DNA is TGTGCCAGCAGCTTAGGGGGACTACCTAGAACCGGGGAGCTGTTTTTT. It specifies CASSLGGLPRTGELFF.

The chain carries TRBV4-2 and TRBJ2-1; 12 positions agree with TRBD2. CDR3 length: 17 amino acids. Germline CDR1 is LGHNA and CDR2 is YNFKEQ. Trimming removed 3 bases from V and 0 bases from J; junction bases left unmatched: 3. The CDR3 protein is CASSHLTSGSSYNEQFF. The CDR3 coding sequence is TGTGCCAGCAGCCACCTGACTAGCGGGAGCTCCTACAATGAGCAGTTCTTC.

The rearrangement links TRBV5-8 to TRBJ1-1; the D is unclear. The CDR3 has 14 residues. Germline CDR1 and CDR2: SGHTS and YDEGEE. The ends were cut back, 0 bases at V and 3 bases at J, with 9 bases in the middle. CDR3 sequence (DNA): TGTGCCAGCAGCTTGGGGGGAATGGACACTGAAGCTTTCTTT. The encoded protein is CASSLGGMDTEAFF.

The chain carries TRBV9 and TRBJ2-1, with TRBD1 matching 9 bases. The V gene end was trimmed by 2 bases and the J gene end by 6 bases; junction bases not matched to a gene: 3. The CDR3 contains 14 residues. CDR1 is SGDLS, CDR2 YYNGEE, per germline. CDR3 sequence reads: CASSVDRGRNEQFF. As DNA, the CDR3 is TGTGCCAGCAGCGTGGACAGGGGTCGCAATGAGCAGTTCTTC.

This clone was counted only a few times. The genes are TRBV15 and TRBJ2-2; 10 positions match TRBD2. This CDR3 comprises 14 residues. Trimming removed 5 bases from V and 6 bases from J; junction bases left unmatched: 3. Germline V CDR1 and CDR2: LNHNV, YYDKDF (reference sequence). The CDR3 spells CATSRLAGAGELFF. CDR3 sequence (DNA): TGTGCCACCAGCCGTCTAGCGGGAGCCGGGGAGCTGTTTTTT.

V gene TRBV5-1 combines with J gene TRBJ2-3; D possibly corresponds to TRBD2 (6 bases). Trimming took 5 bases from V and 1 from J, leaving 11 bases between them. CDR3 length: 14 amino acids. Germline V CDR1 and CDR2: SGHRS, YFSETQ. The CDR3 DNA reads TGCGCCAGCAGAACCGGGGGAGGCACAGATACGCAGTATTTT. It specifies CASRTGGGTDTQYF.